This T cell receptor beta chain was sequenced in a study of blood T cell repertoires in COVID-19. Turning to the study itself: T cells, B-cell-depleted T cells, or PBMCs provided the cDNA or gDNA that served as material.

Participant reports of clinical history set cohort assignment. How the authors handled the data: Reference gene primer amplification yielded estimated nucleated cell counts. TCRdb keeps only in-frame clones here, not all; method: immunoSEQ multiplex PCR. V, J and clone size reflect that table, while D and trimming were determined from the DNA. The repertoire has 300,000 to 350,000 clones, 88% of them found once; the top ten carry around 5%. The CDR3 sequence is 15 residues long. The V gene lost 3 bases and the J gene lost 1 base, with 11 bases spanning the gap. In germline, CDR1 is SGDLS, CDR2 YYNGEE.

The rearrangement uses TRBV9 and TRBJ1-5; D gene uncertain. The receptor was isolated from a man aged 25 to 40 who had recovered from COVID-19. The sequencing input was PBMCs or T cells enriched from blood (not recorded which). DNA for the CDR3: TGTGCCAGCAGCGCAGCGAGGGCGAGCAATCAGCCCCAGCATTTT. Protein sequence: CASSAARASNQPQHF.